Shown below are 28 T cell receptor beta chains from a single sample sequenced in a study of OX40 agonist ivuxolimab in advanced cancers. Method: immunoSEQ multiplex PCR; TCRdb's copy keeps in-frame clones and lacks some. The sample has about 37,000 clones; approximately 80% are singletons. The material was CD4+ or CD8+ T cells sorted from blood, obtained in a trial of the OX40 agonist ivuxolimab. The receptors come from an adult with an advanced solid tumor such as melanoma, head and neck, liver or kidney cancer.

Points on this clone: Distinct nucleotide sequences in the sample also encode this CDR3. The rearrangement uses TRBV7-7 and TRBJ2-2; a possible D gene is TRBD2 (5 bases). The V end lost 6 bases, the J end lost 5 bases, and 13 bases lay between the germline ends. The germline CDR1 and CDR2 sequences are SSHAT and FNYEAQ (reference sequence). This CDR3 spans 14 amino acids. CDR3 loop: CASSRDLSTGELFF. CDR3 nucleotide sequence: TGTGCCAGCAGTCGGGATCTGAGTACCGGGGAGCTGTTTTTT. Combining the CDR3 with reference TRBV7-7 and TRBJ2-2 gives the whole variable domain GAGVSQSPRYKVTKRGQDVTLRCDPISSHATLYWYQQALGQGPEFLTYFNYEAQPDKSGLPSDRFSAERPEGSISTLTIQRTEQRDSAMYRCASSRDLSTGELFFGEGSRLTVL.

The CDR3 DNA reads as TGTGCCAGCAGTCTCTCGGGGACAGGGGGAGGGGAGCAGTACTTC. Translated: CASSLSGTGGGEQYF. This chain uses TRBV27 with TRBJ2-7, with TRBD1 matching over 11 bases. This CDR3 comprises 15 residues. The ends lost 5 bases at V and 7 bases at J; junction bases unmatched: 10. Germline V gene lookup returns CDR1 MNHEY and CDR2 SMNVEV (reference sequence).

The chain recombines TRBV30 with TRBJ1-5; a weak D match, TRBD1 (6 bases). Germline V CDR1 and CDR2: GTSNPN, SVGIG (reference sequence). The CDR3 runs 17 residues. V was pared by 3 bases and J by 2 bases, with 20 bases between. CDR3: CAWSASPTGLGNQPQHF. The CDR3 nucleotides read TGTGCCTGGAGCGCATCCCCCACAGGGCTTGGCAATCAGCCCCAGCATTTT. The full variable domain, with the rest looked up from reference TRBV30 and TRBJ1-5, is SQTIHQWPATLVQPVGSPLSLECTVEGTSNPNLYWYRQAAGRGLQLLFYSVGIGQISSEVPQNLSASRPQDRQFILSSKKLLLSDSGFYLCAWSASPTGLGNQPQHFGDGTRLSIL.

The chain combines TRBV5-6 with TRBJ1-4; D uncertain. The length of the CDR3 is 16 residues. Trimming removed 1 base at V and 7 bases at J, with 17 bases between. Germline CDR1 is SGHDT and CDR2 is YYEEEE. CDR3 DNA: TGTGCCAGCAGCTTGTCGGAGTATTTCTTAGGTGAAAAACTGTTTTTT. Residues: CASSLSEYFLGEKLFF.

This clone showed up just once. The rearrangement uses TRBV6-5 and TRBJ2-5, with D uncertain. CDR3 length: 12 amino acids. Germline V CDR1 and CDR2: MNHEY, SVGAGI. The V gene lost 0 bases and the J gene lost 5 bases, with 4 bases spanning the gap. Here the CDR3 DNA reads TGTGCCAGCAGTTACTCCTTGGAGACCCAGTACTTC. Translating it yields CASSYSLETQYF.

This clone has only one observation. Germline and junction disagree at one end, which may indicate a read error. This chain uses TRBV28 with TRBJ2-1, with 7 bases identical to TRBD1. The CDR3 runs 16 residues. CDR1 MDHEN and CDR2 SYDVKM come from the germline V gene. The CDR3 bases are TGTGCCAGCAGTTTTTCCTCCGGGACAGCCTATAATGAGCAGTTCTTC. Encoded protein: CASSFSSGTAYNEQFF.

The chain carries TRBV6-5 and TRBJ2-1; either TRBD1 or TRBD2 may fit D (6 bases each). V was clipped by 0 bases and J by 9 bases, with 12 bases between them. The germline CDR1 and CDR2 sequences are MNHEY and SVGAGI. This CDR3 is built from 14 residues. DNA of the CDR3: TGTGCCAGCAGTTACTCCAACGGAGGGGGTGAGCAGTTCTTC. This translates into CASSYSNGGGEQFF.

This chain uses TRBV4-1 with TRBJ2-1, with D maybe TRBD1 (6 bases). V was cut by 0 bases and J by 3 bases, with 15 bases left in between. Germline V gives CDR1 MGHRA, CDR2 YSYEKL. This CDR3 is 17 amino acids long. The CDR3 protein is CASSQELQGPYYNEQFF. The DNA of the CDR3 is TGCGCCAGCAGCCAAGAATTACAGGGCCCCTACTACAATGAGCAGTTCTTC.

V and J are TRBV7-9 and TRBJ2-1; no clear D. Trimming cost V 2 bases and J 7 bases, with 9 bases left between them. CDR1 is SEHNR and CDR2 is FQNEAQ in the germline V gene (reference sequence). The CDR3 totals 13 residues. Here the CDR3 reads CASSLSLVNEQFF. The CDR3 DNA reads as TGTGCCAGCAGCTTAAGTTTAGTGAATGAGCAGTTCTTC.

V usage is TRBV11-1 and J usage is TRBJ2-1; no firm D call. Germline V gene sequence: CDR1 SGHAT, CDR2 FQDESV (reference sequence). V lost 4 bases and J 3 bases, leaving 4 bases between the germline ends. This CDR3 is 12 amino acids long. The CDR3 sequence is CASSYGYNEQFF. The CDR3 coding sequence is TGTGCCAGCAGCTATGGCTACAATGAGCAGTTCTTC.

V is TRBV7-9 and J is TRBJ2-7, with TRBD1 matching over 8 bases. With 4 bases clipped from V and 4 bases from J, the junction kept 9 bases outside the gene matches. This CDR3 has 15 residues. Germline CDR1 reads SEHNR; CDR2 reads FQNEAQ (reference sequence). In DNA, the CDR3 is TGTGCCAGCAGCTCAACCGGGACAGGTGTGTACGAGCAGTACTTC. Its translation is CASSSTGTGVYEQYF.

The chain has TRBV6-4 and TRBJ2-3; TRBD2 matches at 10 bases. V lost 2 bases and J lost 4; bases outside the gene matches: 6. Germline CDR1 and CDR2: MRHNA and SNTAGT. The CDR3 contains 16 residues. CDR3: CASSDDRAGGPDTQYF. Written as DNA, the CDR3 is TGTGCCAGCAGTGACGATCGAGCGGGAGGGCCAGATACGCAGTATTTT.

The chain recombines TRBV9 with TRBJ1-1, with 9 bases that match TRBD1. J was trimmed by 3 bases and V by 4 bases; bases with no gene match: 4. The CDR3 has 14 amino acids. Germline lookup yields CDR1 SGDLS and CDR2 YYNGEE. Written as DNA, the CDR3 is TGTGCCAGCAGCCCACAGGGGGCTGACACTGAAGCTTTCTTT. As protein: CASSPQGADTEAFF. The whole variable domain, remainder taken from reference TRBV9 and TRBJ1-1, is DSGVTQTPKHLITATGQRVTLRCSPRSGDLSVYWYQQSLDQGLQFLIQYYNGEERAKGNILERFSAQQFPDLHSELNLSSLELGDSALYFCASSPQGADTEAFFGQGTRLTVV.

The J gene is TRBJ2-7, the V gene TRBV11-2; unclear D gene. The length of the CDR3 is 12 residues. Trimming left V 4 bases short and J 6 bases short, with 10 bases between. CDR1 and CDR2 (germline): SGHAT, FQNNGV. The chain's CDR3 is CASSSATGEQYF. The CDR3 DNA follows: TGTGCCAGCAGCTCCGCGACGGGCGAGCAGTACTTC.

The gene calls are TRBV5-1 and TRBJ2-3; 7 nucleotides match TRBD2. This CDR3 has 15 residues. Germline CDR1 is SGHRS and CDR2 is YFSETQ. V lost 0 bases and J lost 1; bases outside the gene matches: 2. The CDR3 DNA reads as TGCGCCAGCAGCTTGGCGGCGGGGGGCACAGATACGCAGTATTTT. This sequence encodes CASSLAAGGTDTQYF.

The genes are TRBV19 and TRBJ2-2, with D perhaps matching TRBD1 or TRBD2 (6 bases each). The CDR3 is 15 amino acids. Germline lookup yields CDR1 LNHDA and CDR2 SQIVND (reference sequence). V was cut by 6 bases and J by 4 bases, with 15 bases left in between. The CDR3 nucleotides are TGTGCCAGTAGGTGGCGGGACATAATCACCGGGGAGCTGTTTTTT. Its protein is CASRWRDIITGELFF.

This chain connects TRBV7-6 to TRBJ1-1; no firm D call. Germline CDR1 and CDR2: SGHVS and FNYEAQ. Trimming removed 1 base at V and 1 base at J, with 10 bases between. This CDR3 comprises 15 residues. The CDR3 region is CASSLGSRGNTEAFF. The CDR3 DNA sequence: TGTGCCAGCAGCTTAGGGTCGCGTGGGAACACTGAAGCTTTCTTT.

The rearrangement uses TRBV6-5 and TRBJ2-7, with 9 bases aligning to TRBD1. The J segment lost 1 base and the V segment lost 5 bases, leaving 6 bases of the junction unmatched. The length of the CDR3 is 15 residues. Germline V lookup: CDR1 MNHEY, CDR2 SVGAGI. The CDR3 sequence is CASSPTGTGSYEQYF. Written as DNA, the CDR3 is TGTGCCAGCAGTCCTACCGGGACAGGGTCCTACGAGCAGTACTTC.

CDR3 in amino acids: CASRTDISANYGYTF. The DNA of the CDR3 is TGTGCCAGCAGAACGGACATTTCAGCTAACTATGGCTACACCTTC. This chain uses TRBV7-9 with TRBJ1-2; D may be TRBD1 (5 bases). The CDR3 is made up of 15 amino acids. Germline loops: CDR1 SEHNR, CDR2 FQNEAQ (reference sequence). Trimming stripped 6 bases from V and 0 bases from J, with 14 bases between.

This chain links TRBV19 with TRBJ1-5; 7 bases are shared with TRBD1. CDR1 and CDR2 from the germline V gene are LNHDA and SQIVND (reference sequence). The CDR3 loop spans 15 amino acids. J lost 3 bases, V lost 7 bases, and 9 bases had no gene match. Here the CDR3 DNA reads TGTGCCAGTACGCCTTTAGGGACAGTCAATCAGCCCCAGCATTTT. Amino acids: CASTPLGTVNQPQHF.

The chain uses TRBV19 and TRBJ2-7; 13 bases are a match to TRBD2. There are 16 residues in the CDR3. V dropped 6 bases and J dropped 5; count of bases not matched to a gene: 10. CDR1 is LNHDA and CDR2 is SQIVND in the germline V gene (reference sequence). CDR3 sequence: CASSGTSGAYGNEQYF. Written as DNA, the CDR3 is TGTGCCAGTAGCGGGACTAGCGGGGCCTACGGGAACGAGCAGTACTTC.

This clone rates as medium-sized (0.01 to 0.1%). The chain has TRBV19 and TRBJ1-1; TRBD1 aligns across 9 bases. Germline CDR1 and CDR2: LNHDA and SQIVND (reference sequence). With V trimmed by 9 bases and J by 1 base, 3 bases remained unmatched. This CDR3 spans 13 amino acids. CDR3 in amino acids: CASLGQGNTEAFF. For the CDR3, the DNA is TGTGCCAGCTTGGGACAGGGGAACACTGAAGCTTTCTTT.

V usage is TRBV4-1 and J usage is TRBJ2-7, with unresolved D. The CDR3 covers 15 residues. The V end lost 0 bases, the J end lost 3 bases, and 12 bases lay between the germline ends. In germline, CDR1 is MGHRA, CDR2 YSYEKL. CDR3 loop: CASSQEPWGSYEQYF. The CDR3 nucleotides read TGCGCCAGCAGCCAAGAGCCCTGGGGTAGCTACGAGCAGTACTTC.

The chain carries TRBV6-1 and TRBJ2-1; 8 bases map to TRBD2. Trimming removed 2 bases from V and 6 bases from J; junction bases left unmatched: 6. The CDR3 extends over 15 amino acids. CDR1 and CDR2 (germline): MNHNS, SASEGT. CDR3 region: CASSERSGSSNEQFF. The CDR3 nucleotides read TGTGCCAGCAGTGAAAGGAGCGGGAGTAGCAATGAGCAGTTCTTC.

The J gene is TRBJ1-1, the V gene TRBV27; 8 nucleotides line up with TRBD1. Germline assignment: CDR1 MNHEY and CDR2 SMNVEV (reference sequence). CDR3 length: 14 residues. The V segment lost 4 bases and the J segment 3 bases; nucleotides outside the gene matches: 4. The CDR3 sequence: CASSWQGQDTEAFF. CDR3 in DNA: TGTGCCAGCAGTTGGCAGGGACAGGACACTGAAGCTTTCTTT.

The rearrangement joins TRBV6-6 to TRBJ2-7, with D maybe TRBD1 (5 bases). The length of the CDR3 is 13 residues. V was cut by 5 bases and J by 3 bases, with 11 bases left in between. CDR1 and CDR2 (germline): MNHNY, SVGAGI (reference sequence). The CDR3 loop reads CASSIERGYEQYF. The CDR3, as DNA: TGTGCCAGCAGTATCGAAAGGGGCTACGAGCAGTACTTC.

The chain has TRBV6-1 and TRBJ1-3, with D possibly matching TRBD1 (6 bases). The V and J ends lost 6 bases and 7 bases respectively, with 7 bases between them. CDR1 is MNHNS and CDR2 is SASEGT in the germline V gene. The CDR3 extends over 11 amino acids. The CDR3: CASRTGNTIYF. The CDR3 nucleotides read TGTGCCAGCAGAACAGGGAACACCATATATTTT.

The chain combines TRBV9 with TRBJ2-2; possible D gene TRBD1, 5 bases. Trimming stripped 4 bases from V and 6 bases from J, with 16 bases between. CDR1 SGDLS and CDR2 YYNGEE come from the germline V gene. The CDR3 covers 15 residues. CDR3 nucleotides: TGTGCCAGCAGCTCTGCAGCACAGGTTGCCGGGGAGCTGTTTTTT. This sequence encodes CASSSAAQVAGELFF.